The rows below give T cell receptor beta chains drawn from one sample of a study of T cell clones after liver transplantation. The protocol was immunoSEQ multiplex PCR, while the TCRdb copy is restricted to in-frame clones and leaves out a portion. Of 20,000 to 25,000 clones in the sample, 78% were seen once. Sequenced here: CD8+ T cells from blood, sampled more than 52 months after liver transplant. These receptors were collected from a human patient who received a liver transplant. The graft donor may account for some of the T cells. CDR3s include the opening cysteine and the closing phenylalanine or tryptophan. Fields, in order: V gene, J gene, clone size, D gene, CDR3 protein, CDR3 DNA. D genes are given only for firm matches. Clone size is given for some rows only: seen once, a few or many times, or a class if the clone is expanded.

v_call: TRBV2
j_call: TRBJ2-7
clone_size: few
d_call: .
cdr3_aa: CASSYVYEQYF
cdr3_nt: TGTGCCAGCAGTTACGTCTACGAGCAGTACTTC

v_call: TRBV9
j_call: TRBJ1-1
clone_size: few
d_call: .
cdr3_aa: CASSFGTFPEAFF
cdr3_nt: TGTGCCAGCAGCTTCGGGACATTCCCAGAAGCTTTCTTT

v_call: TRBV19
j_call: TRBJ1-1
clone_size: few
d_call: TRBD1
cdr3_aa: CASSTDRAIMNTEAFF
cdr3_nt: TGTGCCAGTAGTACTGACAGGGCCATAATGAACACTGAAGCTTTCTTT

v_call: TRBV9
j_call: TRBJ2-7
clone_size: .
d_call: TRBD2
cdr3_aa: CASSEGLAGGYEQYF
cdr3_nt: TGTGCCAGCAGCGAGGGACTAGCGGGGGGGTACGAGCAGTACTTC

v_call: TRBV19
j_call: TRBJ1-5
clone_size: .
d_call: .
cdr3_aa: CASSFGTEQPQHF
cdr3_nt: TGTGCCAGTAGTTTTGGGACGGAACAGCCCCAGCATTTT

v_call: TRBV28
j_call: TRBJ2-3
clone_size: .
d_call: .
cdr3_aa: CASSLADTQYF
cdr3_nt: TGTGCCAGCAGTTTGGCAGATACGCAGTATTTT

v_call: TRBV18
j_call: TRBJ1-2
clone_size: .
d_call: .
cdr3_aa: CASSPASGVGFGYTF
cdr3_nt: TGTGCCAGCTCACCCGCATCAGGGGTTGGTTTTGGCTACACCTTC

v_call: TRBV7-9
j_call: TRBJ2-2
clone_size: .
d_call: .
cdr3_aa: CASSHRREGTGELFF
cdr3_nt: TGTGCCAGCAGTCACAGGCGGGAAGGCACCGGGGAGCTGTTTTTT

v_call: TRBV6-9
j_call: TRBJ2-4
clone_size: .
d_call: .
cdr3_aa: CASSYLGQGNIQYF
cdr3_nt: TGTGCCAGCAGTTATCTGGGGCAGGGAAACATTCAGTACTTC

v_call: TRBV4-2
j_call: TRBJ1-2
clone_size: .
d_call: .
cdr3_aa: CASSQDIEGNYGYTF
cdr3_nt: TGTGCCAGCAGCCAAGATATTGAGGGAAACTATGGCTACACCTTC

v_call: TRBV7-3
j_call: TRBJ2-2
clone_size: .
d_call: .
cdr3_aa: CASSYPGQTNTGELFF
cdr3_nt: TGTGCCAGCAGCTACCCCGGACAGACGAACACCGGGGAGCTGTTTTTT

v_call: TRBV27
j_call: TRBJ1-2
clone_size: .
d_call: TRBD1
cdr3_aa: CASSPEGGIYYGYTF
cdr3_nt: TGTGCCAGCAGTCCGGAAGGGGGCATATACTATGGCTACACCTTC

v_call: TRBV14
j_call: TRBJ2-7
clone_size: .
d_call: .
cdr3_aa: CASSQDTGSEQYF
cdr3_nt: TGTGCCAGCAGCCAAGACACAGGGAGCGAGCAGTACTTC

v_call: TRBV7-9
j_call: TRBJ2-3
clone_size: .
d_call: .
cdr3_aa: CASRHGGGDTQYF
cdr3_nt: TGTGCCAGCAGGCACGGGGGTGGAGATACGCAGTATTTT

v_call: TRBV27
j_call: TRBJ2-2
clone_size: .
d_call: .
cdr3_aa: CASTAPNTGELFF
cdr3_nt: TGTGCCAGCACAGCACCAAACACCGGGGAGCTGTTTTTT

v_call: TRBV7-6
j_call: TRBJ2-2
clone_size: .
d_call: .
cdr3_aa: CASSLGTGELFF
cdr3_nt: TGTGCCAGCAGCTTAGGCACCGGGGAGCTGTTTTTT

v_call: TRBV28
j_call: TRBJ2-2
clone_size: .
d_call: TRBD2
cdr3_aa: CASTLAGGNTGELFF
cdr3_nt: TGTGCCAGCACCCTAGCGGGGGGGAACACCGGGGAGCTGTTTTTT

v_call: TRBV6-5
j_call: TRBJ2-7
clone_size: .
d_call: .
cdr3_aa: CASSYGHSYEQYF
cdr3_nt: TGTGCCAGCAGTTATGGCCACTCCTACGAGCAGTACTTC

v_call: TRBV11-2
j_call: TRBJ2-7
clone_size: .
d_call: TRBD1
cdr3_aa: CASSLTGGGYEQYF
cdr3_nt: TGTGCCAGCAGCTTGACAGGGGGCGGGTACGAGCAGTACTTC

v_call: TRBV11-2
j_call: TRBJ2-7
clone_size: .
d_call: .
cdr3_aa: CASSLFSGPAYEQYF
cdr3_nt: TGTGCCAGCAGCTTATTTTCAGGACCAGCCTACGAGCAGTACTTC

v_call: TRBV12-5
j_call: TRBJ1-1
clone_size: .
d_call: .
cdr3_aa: CASGLGMNTEAFF
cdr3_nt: TGTGCTAGTGGTTTGGGTATGAACACTGAAGCTTTCTTT

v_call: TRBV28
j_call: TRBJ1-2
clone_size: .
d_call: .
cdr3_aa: CASSLLFGTANYGYTF
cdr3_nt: TGTGCCAGCAGTCTACTGTTTGGGACCGCTAACTATGGCTACACCTTC

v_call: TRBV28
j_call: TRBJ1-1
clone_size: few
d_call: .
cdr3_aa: CASSYQTATEAFF
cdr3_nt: TGTGCCAGCAGTTACCAGACAGCCACTGAAGCTTTCTTT

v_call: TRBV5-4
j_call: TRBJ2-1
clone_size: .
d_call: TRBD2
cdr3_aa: CASSLGTSGDNEQFF
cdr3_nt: TGTGCCAGCAGCTTAGGGACTAGCGGGGACAATGAGCAGTTCTTC

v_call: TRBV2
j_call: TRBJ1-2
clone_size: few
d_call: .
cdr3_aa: CASSEAYQGTYGYTF
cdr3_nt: TGTGCCAGCAGTGAAGCCTACCAGGGGACCTATGGCTACACCTTC

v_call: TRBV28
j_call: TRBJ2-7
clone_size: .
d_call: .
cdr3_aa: CASRGFLAGTNWAPYF
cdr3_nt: TGTGCCAGCAGGGGGTTTCTAGCCGGGACAAATTGGGCTCCGTACTTC

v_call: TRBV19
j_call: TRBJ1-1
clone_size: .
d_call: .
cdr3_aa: CASSTPGDTEAFF
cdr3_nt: TGTGCCAGTAGTACCCCAGGGGACACTGAAGCTTTCTTT

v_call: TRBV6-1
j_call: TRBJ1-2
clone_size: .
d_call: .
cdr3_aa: CASSEDAGAFPNYGYTF
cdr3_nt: TGTGCCAGCAGTGAAGACGCAGGGGCCTTTCCTAACTATGGCTACACCTTC

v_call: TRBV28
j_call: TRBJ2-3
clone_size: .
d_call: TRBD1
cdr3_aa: CASSRGTGDADTQYF
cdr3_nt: TGTGCCAGCAGTCGGGGCACAGGGGACGCAGATACGCAGTATTTT

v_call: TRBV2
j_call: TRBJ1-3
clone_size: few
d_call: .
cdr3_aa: CASLSTSSGNTIYF
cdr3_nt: TGTGCCAGCCTTAGCACAAGCTCTGGAAACACCATATATTTT

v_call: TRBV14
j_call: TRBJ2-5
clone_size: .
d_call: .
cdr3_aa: CASSQDPIPAGETQYF
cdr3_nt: TGTGCCAGCAGCCAAGATCCGATCCCGGCGGGGGAGACCCAGTACTTC

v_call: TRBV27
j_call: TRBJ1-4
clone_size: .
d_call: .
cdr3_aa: CASSLSVDNEKLFF
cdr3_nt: TGTGCCAGCAGTTTATCAGTTGATAATGAAAAACTGTTTTTT

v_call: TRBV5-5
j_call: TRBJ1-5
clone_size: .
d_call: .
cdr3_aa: CASSFTFVGAGNQPQHF
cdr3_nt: TGTGCCAGCAGCTTTACCTTCGTAGGGGCGGGCAATCAGCCCCAGCATTTT